The sequence of this T cell receptor beta chain was determined in a study of blood T cell repertoires in COVID-19 (dated by TCRdb to the early 2020s). In terms of the full investigation: Samples covering the acute and convalescent phases of COVID-19 were provided by collaborators in the United States, Italy and Spain. The prospective study material was composed of cDNA or gDNA derived from T cells, B-cell-depleted T cells, or PBMCs. Subjects who had been exposed to COVID-19, were actively infected with it, or had recovered from it provided the deeply sampled blood TCRbeta repertoires that made up the dataset. A freely available public database, intended as a resource for researchers studying the immune response to SARS-CoV-2, is where the repertoires were released. Samples came from the ongoing ImmuneRACE study (first 160 participants) plus 1,254 subjects from 6 global collaborators. The sample metadata nearly always contained a de-identified subject ID, COVID-19 status, age in years and sex. Where HLA class I and class II types were available, the types were taken from metadata supplied by the sample provider, not from assay-based typing.

What the authors observed across the whole study: The amount of clinical and demographic metadata varied by source and participant and was provided uncurated.

TCRbeta CDR3 regions were amplified from genomic DNA using the immunoSEQ Assay, a bias-controlled multiplex PCR. The original pipeline was this. Nucleated cell counts per sample were estimated from amplification of reference gene primers within the assay. To quantify the absolute abundance of each unique TCRbeta CDR3 rearrangement, sequence reads were collapsed and filtered. For each sample, productive Simpson clonality was calculated by taking the square root of Simpson's diversity index across productive rearrangements. What TCRdb holds here is the immuneACCESS table cut down to in-frame rearrangements. Part of the clones is not present; checked against another copy, under half of the missing clones reflect an unresolved V gene, and the others are unexplained. That table is the source of V, J and clone size, and D and trimming were worked out from the DNA. A total of about 14,000 clones appear in this sample, around 76% of them only once. 40% to 45% of the sample goes to the ten largest clones.

Each collaborating institution followed its own protocols to collect whole blood in K2EDTA tubes. For TCRbeta analysis, collaborators shipped samples as frozen whole blood, isolated PBMCs, or DNA extracted from either of those sample types. This clone has only a few counts. What this receptor recognizes is not known. Base qualities are not recorded, but no much larger clone differs from it by a single base. The sequence was obtained from a woman at least 80 years old with acute or convalescent COVID-19. Sequenced material: peripheral blood.

Read as DNA, the sequence is TGTGCCAGCCGCCTTAGCTCCTATAATTCACCCCTCCACTTT. It codes for CASRLSSYNSPLHF. The V gene is TRBV7-2 and the J gene is TRBJ1-6; the D gene assignment is ambiguous. CDR3 length: 14 amino acids, cysteine to phenylalanine. Left in the record is the CDR3 DNA by itself, 42 bases read in frame from the first base. The CDR1 and CDR2 encoded by the germline V gene are SGHTA and FQGNSA. Relative to germline, V is 8 bases shorter and J is 0 bases shorter, with 8 bases between their ends.